Below, 27 T cell receptor beta chains from the same sample are listed, as sequenced in a study of T cell repertoires in cytomegalovirus infection. MiXCR was run by TCRdb on the reads, yielding one entry per CDR3 protein. The table lists 900,000 to 950,000 distinct CDR3 sequences, around 31% of them singletons. Antigens of these TCRs are unknown. Sequencing used cultured CD8+ T cells from PBMCs, obtained from culture after CMV antigen stimulation. The receptors were gathered from a human donor in good health (CMV status not recorded). Some clones in this sample may be carry-over from other donors' samples.

This chain uses TRBV6-1 with TRBJ1-2; 11 bases are a match to TRBD1. Germline V lookup: CDR1 MNHNS, CDR2 SASEGT. The CDR3 length is 15 residues. After removal of 5 bases from V and 8 bases from J, the junction contained 10 bases not matched to a gene. CDR3 sequence: CASSPRTGGGRGYTF. In nucleotides, the CDR3 is TGTGCCAGCAGTCCTCGGACAGGGGGCGGTCGGGGCTACACCTTC.

V and J are TRBV25-1 and TRBJ2-5; D unresolved. The length of the CDR3 is 16 residues. The germline V gene has CDR1 MGHDK and CDR2 SYGVNS. V gave up 2 bases and J gave up 4 bases, with 17 bases separating them. CDR3 amino acids: CASSELRVGYRETQYF. The CDR3, as DNA: TGTGCCAGCAGTGAACTCCGGGTCGGGTATCGAGAGACCCAGTACTTC.

This chain links TRBV7-6 with TRBJ2-3, with 8 bases aligning to TRBD2. Germline V CDR1 and CDR2: SGHVS, FNYEAQ. Unmatched junction bases numbered 6, after V lost 4 bases and J lost 0 bases. This CDR3 region has 16 residues. The CDR3 loop is CASSYKRGSSTDTQYF. CDR3 in DNA: TGTGCCAGCAGCTACAAGCGGGGGTCGAGCACAGATACGCAGTATTTT.

The chain recombines TRBV6-1 with TRBJ1-6, with TRBD1 matching 7 bases. V gave up 1 base and J gave up 10 bases; unmatched junction bases: 13. The CDR3 length is 17 residues. CDR1 is MNHNS and CDR2 is SASEGT in the germline V gene. DNA for the CDR3: TGTGCCAGCAGTGAAGACAGGGGACGGGGTTTTAACTCACCCCTCCACTTT. Translation: CASSEDRGRGFNSPLHF.

This clonotype was observed a few times. V and J are TRBV6-8 and TRBJ2-3, with D possibly matching TRBD2 (5 bases). The ends were cut back, 9 bases at V and 5 bases at J, with 18 bases in the middle. Germline V gene sequence: CDR1 MNHGY, CDR2 SAAAGT. This CDR3 contains 14 residues. The chain's CDR3 is CASSVSGMRDTQYF. DNA for the CDR3: TGTGCCAGTAGCGTGTCGGGGATGCGAGATACGCAGTATTTT.

Of note for this clonotype: A much larger clone differs by one base, so this may be a read error. The chain recombines TRBV7-2 with TRBJ2-2; D remains ambiguous. The CDR3 runs 14 residues. Deletions cut 7 bases from V and 1 base from J, with 10 bases between. The germline V gene has CDR1 SGHTA and CDR2 FQGNSA. CDR3 DNA sequence: TGTGCCAGCACCCGGAGACGGAACACCGGGGAGCTGTTTTTT. Protein product: CASTRRRNTGELFF.

By share, this clonotype ranks as medium-sized. The genes are TRBV6-1 and TRBJ2-2; TRBD1 matches 9 bases. The CDR3 sequence is 15 residues long. CDR1 and CDR2 from the germline V gene are MNHNS and SASEGT. Trimming cost V 4 bases and J 6 bases; bases outside gene matches: 6. The CDR3 bases are TGTGCCAGCAGTGGGGACAGGGTATGGGCCGGGGAGCTGTTTTTT. Amino acids: CASSGDRVWAGELFF.

The gene calls are TRBV27 and TRBJ2-7; 9 nucleotides align to TRBD1. The germline V gene encodes CDR1 MNHEY and CDR2 SMNVEV (reference sequence). V shed 5 bases and J 4 bases; nucleotides not matched to a gene: 6. This CDR3 has 14 residues. As DNA, the CDR3 is TGTGCCAGCAGTCCACGGGACAGGGTATACGAGCAGTACTTC. Translation: CASSPRDRVYEQYF.

This clonotype was picked up a small number of times. V is TRBV28 and J is TRBJ2-1; no reliable D call. Trimming shortened V by 5 bases and J by 5 bases, and 22 bases separated the two germline ends. This CDR3 spans 17 amino acids. CDR1 MDHEN and CDR2 SYDVKM come from the germline V gene. The CDR3 spells CASSPLDVSTPHNEQFF. The CDR3 region has the DNA TGTGCCAGCAGTCCCTTGGACGTATCAACCCCCCACAATGAGCAGTTCTTC.

CDR3 sequence reads: CASSVRTGDPYHDPNYGYTF. As DNA, the CDR3 is TGTGCCAGCAGCGTCCGGACAGGCGATCCCTATCACGACCCTAACTATGGCTACACCTTC. V and J are TRBV9 and TRBJ1-2; 7 bases line up with TRBD1. CDR1 and CDR2 (germline): SGDLS, YYNGEE. Losses at the gene ends were 2 bases for V and 0 bases for J; bases not matched to a gene: 19. This CDR3 has 20 amino acids.

With regard to this clonotype: Since a much larger clone is just one base distant, this may be a read error. The genes are TRBV7-4 and TRBJ2-5; TRBD1 aligns across 11 bases. Germline CDR1 reads SGHVT; CDR2 reads SQSDAQ. The CDR3 extends over 16 amino acids. CDR3 bases: TGTGACAGCAGCTTACCGGGACAGGGGGTTGGAGAGACCCAGTACTTC. The encoded protein is CDSSLPGQGVGETQYF.

The chain couples TRBV15 to TRBJ2-1; no definite D call. Trimming shortened V by 4 bases and J by 4 bases, and 14 bases separated the two germline ends. Germline loops: CDR1 LNHNV, CDR2 YYDKDF (reference sequence). The CDR3 has 15 residues. This CDR3 reads CATSIPFVDYNEQFF. The CDR3 nucleotides read TGTGCCACCAGCATCCCCTTTGTAGATTACAATGAGCAGTTCTTC.

This clonotype was recorded a few times. The genes are TRBV4-3 and TRBJ2-2; D is uncertain. In germline, CDR1 is LGHNA, CDR2 YSLEER. This CDR3 contains 18 residues. The V and J ends lost 0 bases and 0 bases respectively, with 14 bases between them. This CDR3 reads CASSQDRTAATNTGELFF. DNA of the CDR3: TGCGCCAGCAGCCAAGACAGGACGGCGGCCACGAACACCGGGGAGCTGTTTTTT.

This clonotype was seen a handful of times. A much larger clone sits a single nucleotide away, making a read error possible. The chain carries TRBV27 and TRBJ1-2; TRBD1 is a possible D gene (6 bases). This CDR3 is built from 13 residues. V was clipped by 2 bases and J by 4 bases, with 8 bases between them. Germline CDR1 is MNHEY and CDR2 is SMNVEV (reference sequence). The CDR3 protein is CASSLTGFYGYTF. In nucleotides, the CDR3 is TGTGCCAGCAGTTTAACAGGGTTCTATGGCTACACCTTC.

This clonotype was observed a handful of times. The V gene is TRBV7-2, the J gene TRBJ2-7; 7 nucleotides agree with TRBD2. V was clipped by 4 bases and J by 2 bases; unmatched bases: 2. Per the germline V gene, CDR1 is SGHTA and CDR2 is FQGNSA. The CDR3 has 13 amino acids. Here the CDR3 DNA reads TGTGCCAGCAGCTGGGGGGGTACCTACGAGCAGTACGTC. This sequence encodes CASSWGGTYEQYV.

Notes on this clonotype: Since a much larger clone is just one base distant, this may be a read error. J is TRBJ2-1 and V is TRBV7-8; 9 bases agree with TRBD1. The CDR3 is 15 amino acids. The germline gives CDR1 SGHVS, CDR2 FQNEAQ. The CDR3 sequence is CVSSLSGTGRDEQFF. Written as DNA, the CDR3 is TGTGTCAGCAGCCTATCCGGGACAGGGCGGGATGAGCAGTTCTTC.

The chain carries TRBV14 and TRBJ1-1; D gene unclear. Trimming shortened V by 1 base and J by 1 base, and 10 bases separated the two germline ends. Germline loops: CDR1 SGHDN, CDR2 FVKESK. The length of the CDR3 is 15 residues. CDR3 coding DNA: TGTGCCAGCAGCCAAGTAGCGTCGGGGAACACTGAAGCTTTCTTT. Encoded protein: CASSQVASGNTEAFF.

The sample holds a few counts of this clonotype. The V call is TRBV20-1, the J call TRBJ2-7, with D unresolved. V was shortened by 6 bases and J by 1 base, with 13 bases between the two germline ends. There are 13 residues in the CDR3. Germline V gene lookup returns CDR1 DFQATT and CDR2 SNEGSKA (reference sequence). CDR3 in amino acids: CSAPYGVSYEQYF. As DNA, the CDR3 is TGCAGTGCCCCTTATGGGGTATCCTACGAGCAGTACTTC.

The chain is built from TRBV5-4 and TRBJ1-2; D is undetermined. CDR3 size: 15 residues. Trimming took 0 bases from V and 4 from J, leaving 13 bases between them. Per germline, CDR1 SGHNT and CDR2 YYREEE (reference sequence). CDR3 protein: CASSLAFRGSYGYTF. DNA for the CDR3: TGTGCCAGCAGCTTGGCCTTTAGAGGCAGCTATGGCTACACCTTC.

The J gene is TRBJ1-2, the V gene TRBV2; the match to TRBD1 covers 11 bases. The ends lost 7 bases at V and 6 bases at J; junction bases unmatched: 10. CDR3 size: 15 residues. The germline gives CDR1 SNHLY, CDR2 FYNNEI. CDR3 sequence reads: CASKNPRTGGNGYTF. The CDR3, as DNA: TGTGCCAGCAAGAACCCCAGGACAGGGGGCAATGGCTACACCTTC.

The CDR3 region has the DNA TGTGCCAGCAGCTTAGCGATCCGTTCATCAGATACGCAGTATTTT. It yields the protein CASSLAIRSSDTQYF. V gene TRBV7-4 combines with J gene TRBJ2-3, with no clear D. V was trimmed by 0 bases and J by 4 bases, leaving 11 bases between them. The germline gives CDR1 SGHVT, CDR2 SQSDAQ. CDR3 length: 15 residues.

V usage is TRBV27 and J usage is TRBJ1-5, with D perhaps matching TRBD1 (5 bases). The CDR3 runs 15 residues. Trimming took off 4 bases at V and 6 bases at J, with 16 bases between the two ends. Germline CDR1 and CDR2: MNHEY and SMNVEV (reference sequence). The CDR3 nucleotides are TGTGCCAGCAGTTCCGTTTGGGACGATGTTCAGCCCCAGCATTTT. It is translated as CASSSVWDDVQPQHF.

This clonotype was detected a few times. The chain uses TRBV27 and TRBJ1-5, with D tentatively TRBD1 (5 bases). Germline lookup yields CDR1 MNHEY and CDR2 SMNVEV (reference sequence). The CDR3 has 14 amino acids. V was cut by 6 bases and J by 0 bases, with 9 bases left in between. The CDR3 nucleotides are TGTGCCAGCAGCCACGGGACTAGCAATCAGCCCCAGCATTTT. This sequence encodes CASSHGTSNQPQHF.

This clonotype was seen more than once but under ten times. The CDR3: CASSTQTGPSYEQYF. CDR3 nucleotide sequence: TGTGCCAGCAGTACCCAGACAGGTCCCTCTTACGAGCAGTACTTC. The chain joins TRBV27 to TRBJ2-7, with a weak D call TRBD1 (6 bases). In germline, CDR1 is MNHEY, CDR2 SMNVEV (reference sequence). V dropped 5 bases and J dropped 4 bases, with 18 bases sitting between them. The CDR3 is 15 residues long.

This clonotype was seen ten or more times. The V and J genes are TRBV7-2 and TRBJ2-2, with D perhaps TRBD2 (5 bases). The CDR3 runs to 13 residues. V was shortened by 5 bases and J by 6 bases, with 10 bases between the two germline ends. CDR1 is SGHTA and CDR2 is FQGNSA in the germline V gene. The CDR3 loop reads CASSPRAAGELFF. The CDR3 DNA follows: TGTGCCAGCAGCCCGAGGGCGGCCGGGGAGCTGTTTTTT. The whole variable domain, remainder taken from reference TRBV7-2 and TRBJ2-2, is GAGVSQSPSNKVTEKGKDVELRCDPISGHTALYWYRQSLGQGLEFLIYFQGNSAPDKSGLPSDRFSAERTGGSVSTLTIQRTQQEDSAVYLCASSPRAAGELFFGEGSRLTVL.

The CDR3 protein is CASKASGITDTQYF. The CDR3 DNA follows: TGTGCCAGTAAGGCTAGCGGGATCACAGATACGCAGTATTTT. The chain recombines TRBV19 with TRBJ2-3, with 9 bases lining up with TRBD2. The V segment lost 7 bases and the J segment 2 bases; nucleotides outside the gene matches: 4. This CDR3 spans 14 amino acids. Germline CDR1 and CDR2: LNHDA and SQIVND (reference sequence).

This clonotype was counted only a few times. The chain recombines TRBV29-1 with TRBJ1-2, with a possible D match to TRBD1 (6 bases). The CDR3 sequence is 14 residues long. Germline V gene data show CDR1 as SQVTM and CDR2 as ANQGSEA. V dropped 6 bases and J dropped 0 bases, with 14 bases sitting between them. CDR3 in DNA: TGCAGCGTACCTCCGGGGGCAGCTAACTATGGCTACACCTTC. The encoded protein is CSVPPGAANYGYTF.